This T cell receptor beta chain appears in the sequencing data of a study of identical twins. Study results and limitations: Where beta out-of-frame sequences were concerned, excess twin sharing was weaker. Possibly, invariant MAIT and iNKT cells partly confounded zero-insertion analyses.

Germline V gene sequence: CDR1 ENHRY, CDR2 SYGVKD. The CDR3 has 14 residues. With 2 bases removed from V and 5 bases from J, the gap between germline ends came to 13 bases. One entry per CDR3 protein, called by TCRdb with MiXCR from the 5' RACE reads. The table has about 700,000 distinct CDR3 sequences, roughly 8% seen once. This clonotype was observed once. Its antigen remains unknown. This sample also appeared in a second study, on yellow fever vaccine responses in identical twins.

Sequenced sample: PBMCs. The rearrangement uses TRBV10-3 and TRBJ2-7; tentatively, D is TRBD1 or TRBD2 (6 bases each). The TCR comes from a woman aged 18-29 years in good health. CDR3 in DNA: TGTGCCATCAGTGAGCCACAGGGAGGAGACGAGCAGTACTTC. This gives the protein CAISEPQGGDEQYF.